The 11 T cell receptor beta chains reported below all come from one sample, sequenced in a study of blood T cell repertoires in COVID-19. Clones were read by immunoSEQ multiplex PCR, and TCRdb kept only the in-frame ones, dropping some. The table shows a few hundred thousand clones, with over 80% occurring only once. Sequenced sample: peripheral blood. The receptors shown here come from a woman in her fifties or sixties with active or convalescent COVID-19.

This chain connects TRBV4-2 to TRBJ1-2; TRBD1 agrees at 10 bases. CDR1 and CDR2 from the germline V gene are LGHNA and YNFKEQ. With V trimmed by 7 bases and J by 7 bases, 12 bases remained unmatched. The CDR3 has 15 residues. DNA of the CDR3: TGTGCCAGCACCACAACTGACAGGGGGCGGCGTGGCTACACCTTC. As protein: CASTTTDRGRRGYTF.

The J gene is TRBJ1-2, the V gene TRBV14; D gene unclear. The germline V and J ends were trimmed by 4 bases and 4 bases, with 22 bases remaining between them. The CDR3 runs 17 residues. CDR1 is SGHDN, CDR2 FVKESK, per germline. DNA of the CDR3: TGTGCCAGCAGCCGAGACCGGGCGGGAGGGATCGGCTATGGCTACACCTTC. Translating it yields CASSRDRAGGIGYGYTF.

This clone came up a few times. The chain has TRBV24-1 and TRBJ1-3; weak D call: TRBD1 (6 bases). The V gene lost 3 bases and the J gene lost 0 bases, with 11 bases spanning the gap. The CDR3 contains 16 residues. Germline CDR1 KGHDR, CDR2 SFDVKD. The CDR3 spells CATSDPRQASGNTIYF. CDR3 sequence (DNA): TGTGCCACCAGTGATCCGAGACAGGCCTCTGGAAACACCATATATTTT.

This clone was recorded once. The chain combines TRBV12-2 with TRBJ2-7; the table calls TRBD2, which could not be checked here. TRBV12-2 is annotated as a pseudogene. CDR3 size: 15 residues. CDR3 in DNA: TGTGCAAGTCGCTTAGAGGTAGCGGCCACTTACGAGCAGTACTTC. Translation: CASRLEVAATYEQYF.

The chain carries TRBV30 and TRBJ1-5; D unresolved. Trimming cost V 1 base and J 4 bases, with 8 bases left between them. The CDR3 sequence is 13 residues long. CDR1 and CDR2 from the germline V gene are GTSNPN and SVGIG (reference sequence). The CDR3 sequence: CAWSARVNQPQHF. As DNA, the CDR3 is TGTGCCTGGAGTGCGAGGGTAAATCAGCCCCAGCATTTT.

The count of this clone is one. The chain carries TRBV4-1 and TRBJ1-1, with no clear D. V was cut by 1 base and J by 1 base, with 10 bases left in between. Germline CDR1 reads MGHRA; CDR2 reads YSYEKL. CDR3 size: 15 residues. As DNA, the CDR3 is TGCGCCAGCAGCCAAGCCCTGGGCCAGAACACTGAAGCTTTCTTT. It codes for CASSQALGQNTEAFF.

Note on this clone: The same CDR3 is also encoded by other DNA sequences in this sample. CDR3 nucleotide sequence: TGTGCCAGCAGCTTGAGCCGGTTGAACACTGAAGCTTTCTTT. This gives the protein CASSLSRLNTEAFF. This chain connects TRBV7-9 to TRBJ1-1; D is ambiguous. V dropped 3 bases and J dropped 0 bases, with 8 bases sitting between them. Germline V gene lookup returns CDR1 SEHNR and CDR2 FQNEAQ (reference sequence). The CDR3 runs to 14 residues. The full variable domain, completed using reference TRBV7-9 and TRBJ1-1, is DTGVSQNPRHKITKRGQNVTFRCDPISEHNRLYWYRQTLGQGPEFLTYFQNEAQLEKSRLLSDRFSAERPKGSFSTLEIQRTEQGDSAMYLCASSLSRLNTEAFFGQGTRLTVV.

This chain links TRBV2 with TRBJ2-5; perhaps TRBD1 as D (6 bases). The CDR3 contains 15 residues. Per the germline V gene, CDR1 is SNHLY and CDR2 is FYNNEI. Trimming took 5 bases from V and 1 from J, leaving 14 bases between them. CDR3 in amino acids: CASSRQGLLQETQYF. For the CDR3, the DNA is TGTGCCAGCAGTCGGCAGGGGCTACTCCAAGAGACCCAGTACTTC.

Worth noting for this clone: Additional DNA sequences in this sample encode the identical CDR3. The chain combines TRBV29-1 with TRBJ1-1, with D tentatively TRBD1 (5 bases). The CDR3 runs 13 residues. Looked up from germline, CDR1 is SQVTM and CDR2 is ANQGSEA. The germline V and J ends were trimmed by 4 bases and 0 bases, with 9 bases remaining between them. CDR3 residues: CSVGGGVNTEAFF. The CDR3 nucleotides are TGCAGCGTTGGGGGCGGGGTGAACACTGAAGCTTTCTTT.

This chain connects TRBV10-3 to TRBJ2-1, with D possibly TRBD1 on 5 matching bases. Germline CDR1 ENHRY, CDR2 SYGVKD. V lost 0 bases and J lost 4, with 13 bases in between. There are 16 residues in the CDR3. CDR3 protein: CAISESASGAYNEQFF. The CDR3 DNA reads TGTGCCATCAGTGAGTCGGCCAGTGGGGCATACAATGAGCAGTTCTTC.

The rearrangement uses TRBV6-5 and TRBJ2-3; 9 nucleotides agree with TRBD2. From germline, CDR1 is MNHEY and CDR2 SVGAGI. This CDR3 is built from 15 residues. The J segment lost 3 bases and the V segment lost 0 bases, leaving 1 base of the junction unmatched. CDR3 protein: CASSYSAGGTDTQYF. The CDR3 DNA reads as TGTGCCAGCAGTTACTCAGCGGGAGGTACAGATACGCAGTATTTT.